This is a list of T cell receptor beta chains from one sample in a study of blood T cells in healthy people across ages. From the 5' RACE reads, TCRdb called clonotypes with MiXCR, one entry per CDR3 protein. The repertoire holds over 700,000 distinct CDR3 sequences, about 53% seen once, with approximately 40% in the top ten. Sequencing was done on a sample of blood. The receptors were sampled from a man older than 75 in good health. Both conserved end residues are part of each CDR3. The D gene is left open where the match is weak. Part of the rows lack a size; the others show once, few, many or a class for expanded clones.

TRBV10-1	TRBJ2-7	-	-	CASSEALFYEQYF	TGCGCCAGCAGTGAGGCACTCTTCTACGAGCAGTACTTC
TRBV6-1	TRBJ2-7	TRBD1	-	CASSASTGGGYEQYF	TGTGCCAGCAGTGCCTCGACAGGGGGCGGCTACGAGCAGTACTTC
TRBV6-1	TRBJ2-7	TRBD1	-	CASSEGNRGNEQYF	TGTGCCAGCAGTGAAGGAAACAGGGGTAACGAGCAGTACTTC
TRBV7-2	TRBJ2-1	-	-	CASSLADGAYNEQFF	TGTGCCAGCAGCTTAGCGGACGGAGCGTACAATGAGCAGTTCTTC
TRBV5-1	TRBJ2-1	TRBD2	-	CASSLDPGLFNEQFF	TGCGCCAGCAGCTTGGACCCGGGACTATTCAATGAGCAGTTCTTC
TRBV7-6	TRBJ2-7	TRBD2	-	CASSQSGSWVEQYF	TGTGCCAGCAGCCAAAGCGGGAGTTGGGTCGAGCAGTACTTC
TRBV7-2	TRBJ2-4	-	-	CASSPRDIAKNIQYF	TGTGCCAGCAGCCCCCGGGATATAGCCAAAAACATTCAGTACTTC
TRBV18	TRBJ2-5	-	-	CASSGRMFQETQYF	TGTGCCAGCTCAGGTCGTATGTTCCAAGAGACCCAGTACTTC
TRBV24-1	TRBJ2-7	TRBD2	-	CATSDSGGRGEQYF	TGTGCCACCAGTGATTCTGGCGGGAGAGGCGAGCAGTACTTC
TRBV29-1	TRBJ2-5	TRBD1	few	CSAYQQGGETQYF	TGCAGCGCCTACCAACAGGGGGGAGAGACCCAGTACTTC
TRBV12-3/TRBV12-4	TRBJ1-1	TRBD1	-	CASSLGLGQGKVTEAFF	TGTGCCAGCAGTTTAGGATTGGGACAGGGTAAGGTGACTGAAGCTTTCTTT
TRBV5-1	TRBJ2-1	TRBD2	many	CASSLLASGSGNEQFF	TGCGCCAGCAGCTTGTTGGCTAGCGGGAGTGGCAATGAGCAGTTCTTC
TRBV20-1	TRBJ2-7	-	-	CSARAASVATTYEQYF	TGCAGTGCTAGAGCCGCCTCGGTAGCGACCACCTACGAGCAGTACTTC
TRBV29-1	TRBJ2-3	TRBD2	-	CSVLSWTSGRTDTQYF	TGCAGCGTTTTATCCTGGACTAGCGGGAGGACAGATACGCAGTATTTT
TRBV3-1	TRBJ2-5	-	-	CASSRKRPGETQYF	TGTGCCAGCAGCCGTAAGCGGCCCGGCGAGACCCAGTACTTC
TRBV20-1	TRBJ2-3	-	once	CSASQSRTDTQYF	TGCAGTGCTAGTCAGAGTCGGACAGATACGCAGTATTTT
TRBV5-6	TRBJ2-4	-	few	CASSLSPGVTIQYF	TGTGCCAGCAGCTTGTCACCGGGAGTGACCATTCAGTACTTC
TRBV29-1	TRBJ2-7	-	-	CSVESGGGQYF	TGCAGCGTTGAGTCTGGGGGCGGACAGTACTTC
TRBV6-5	TRBJ2-2	TRBD1	-	CASSYSGQGTNTGELFF	TGTGCCAGCAGTTACTCCGGACAGGGAACGAACACCGGGGAGCTGTTTTTT
TRBV7-9	TRBJ2-7	TRBD2	-	CASSFSGRIAYEQYF	TGTGCCAGCAGCTTCAGCGGGAGGATTGCCTACGAGCAGTACTTC
TRBV7-2	TRBJ2-3	-	-	CASSLVAAPGGSTDTQYF	TGTGCCAGCAGCTTAGTAGCCGCTCCAGGGGGGAGCACAGATACGCAGTATTTT
TRBV12-3/TRBV12-4	TRBJ1-4	-	-	CASSLGHDPNEKLFF	TGTGCCAGCAGTCTTGGACACGATCCTAATGAAAAACTGTTTTTT
TRBV30	TRBJ2-1	-	once	CAWSVGGEQFF	TGTGCCTGGAGTGTTGGCGGAGAGCAGTTCTTC
TRBV5-1	TRBJ2-7	TRBD1	-	CASSVRQGVDEQYF	TGCGCCAGCAGCGTGAGGCAGGGGGTTGACGAGCAGTACTTC
TRBV12-3/TRBV12-4	TRBJ1-2	TRBD1	once	CASSPTGERYGYTF	TGTGCCAGCAGCCCGACAGGGGAAAGGTATGGCTACACCTTC
TRBV20-1	TRBJ2-3	-	few	CSADSTDTQYF	TGCAGTGCTGACTCCACAGATACGCAGTATTTT